The entry below describes one TCR beta chain. Its antigen is still unknown. Per-nucleotide qualities are absent, and no much larger clonotype sits a single base away. TCRbeta CDR3 regions were amplified from genomic DNA using the immunoSEQ Assay, a bias-controlled multiplex PCR. Per the authors' processing: Within the assay, amplification of reference gene primers was used to estimate how many nucleated cells each sample contained. To quantify the absolute abundance of each unique TCRbeta CDR3 rearrangement, sequence reads were collapsed and filtered. For each sample, productive Simpson clonality was calculated as the square root of Simpson's diversity index over productive rearrangements. As stored in TCRdb, this immuneACCESS dataset retains in-frame rearrangements with V and J assigned. A fraction of the clones does not appear; measured against another copy, unresolved V genes explain less than half of the discrepancy, and the remainder lacks a known reason. The V and J calls and clone size are taken from that table; D and trimming were inferred from the DNA. This sample is represented by about 150,000 clones; 90% to 95% of them were singletons. The ten largest clones add up to approximately 0.48% of the sample.

The data belong to a study of blood T cell repertoires in COVID-19 (TCRdb year 2020). A note on the overall study: Collaborator samples came from the United States, Italy and Spain and covered acute and convalescent phases of COVID-19. The repertoires were released in a freely available public database intended as a resource for research on the immune response to SARS-CoV-2. Nearly every sample came with metadata listing a de-identified subject ID, COVID-19 status, age in years and sex. Deeply sampled blood TCRbeta repertoires from subjects exposed to, actively infected with, or recovered from COVID-19 were included in the dataset. The samples were drawn from the first 160 participants of the ongoing ImmuneRACE study and from about 1,200 subjects provided by 6 global collaborators. The prospective study material was composed of cDNA or gDNA derived from T cells, B-cell-depleted T cells, or PBMCs. Where HLA class I and class II types were available, the types were taken from metadata supplied by the sample provider, not from assay-based typing. Overall results and qualifications from the work: The quantity of clinical and demographic metadata differed by source and by participant and was supplied without curation.

V and J are trimmed by 4 bases and 4 bases, and the gene matches miss 13 bases of the junction. Including the terminal cysteine and phenylalanine, the CDR3 comprises 17 residues. Kept here is only the CDR3 DNA, which spans 51 bases and is read in frame from base 1. From a lookup of the germline V gene (reference sequence), CDR1 and CDR2 are LGHDT and YNNKEL. The collaborating institutions used their own protocols to collect whole blood in K2EDTA tubes. For TCRbeta analysis, collaborator samples were shipped as frozen whole blood, as isolated PBMCs, or as DNA extracted from either sample type. The TCR sequence derives from a man in his fifties or sixties with acute or convalescent COVID-19. The sequence joins TRBV3-1 (or the pseudogene TRBV3-2) to TRBJ2-5, with TRBD2 identical over 9 junction bases. Sequenced material: peripheral blood. The encoded CDR3 is CASSRASGGRGRETQYF. At the DNA level, the sequence is TGTGCCAGCAGCCGAGCATCGGGCGGGAGGGGACGAGAGACCCAGTACTTC.